This T cell receptor beta chain emerged from a study of human T cells and chemical hapten exposure. Study as a whole: Upper-back patches of 0.01% DPC were read at 6 days.

Time point given: pre-sensitization, week 0. Noted treatment: therapeutic diphenylcyclopropenone sensitization with weekly scalp DPC. Phlebotomy was performed prior to application of every patch test. The germline gives CDR1 MDHEN, CDR2 SYDVKM. CDR3 length equals 17 residues. V was cut by 8 bases and J by 2 bases, with 22 bases left in between. It was the library that attached unique molecular identifiers to individual cDNA molecules. Using its own MiXCR run on the RACE reads, TCRdb lists one record per CDR3 protein. The sample gives roughly 380,000 distinct CDR3 sequences, around 5.5% of which show up once; about 2.5% is in the top ten. On this clonotype: Antigen unknown.

Study-wide points: TCRs above 1 in 1000 frequency did not change with DPC sensitization.

The source was whole blood, collected in connection with sensitization to the hapten diphenylcyclopropenone (DPC). The V and J genes are TRBV28 and TRBJ1-3; tentatively, D is TRBD1 (5 bases). This TCR was sampled from a woman between 50 and 59 years old with alopecia areata. Some clones in this sample may be carry-over from other donors' samples. CDR3 coding DNA: TGTGCCAGCTCACCAACGGAGGAACAGGTTACTGGAAACACCATATATTTT. Protein: CASSPTEEQVTGNTIYF.